This TCR beta chain was sequenced during a study of cytomegalovirus exposure and HLA in healthy donors listed by TCRdb under 2017. The study in broad terms: In an earlier analysis of roughly 590 of the donors, 276 Gb of sequence data and just under 120 million unique TCR beta sequences from 180 million or so T cells were reported. Of the roughly 400 genotyped donors, 65% to 90% fell in the genetic ancestry cluster associated with self-reported Caucasian donors. Donor age, sex, ethnicity and CMV serostatus were compiled alongside the repertoire data. Both class I and class II loci were covered by HLA typing, at four-digit resolution. Genome-wide SNP genotypes for about 55% of the 666 donors were used in a later genetic analysis, which treated that subset as a discovery cohort. The study combined high-throughput TCR immunosequencing, statistical association of individual TCRs with disease status, and machine learning to predict cytomegalovirus infection status. The study aimed to test whether cataloging public T cell receptors could reveal signatures of past pathogen exposure. Rather than using new phenotypic data, the later analysis identified candidate immune exposures from TCR beta sequences and from how often those sequences occurred across donors. The number of typed donors differed by locus: about 620-630 for A, B, C, DRB1 and DQB1; 522 for DQA1; fewer than 610 for DPA1; and around 470 for DPB1. Among roughly 400 genotyped donors of the cohort, an average of around 250,000 unique TCR beta nucleotide sequences was sequenced per donor, of which about 20% were non-productive. All discovery cohort repertoires had been generated using a single sequencing platform. Four to six DR-DQ haplotypes were handled as single units for association and clustering, since linkage in the cohort was strong. Roughly 300 gigabases of sequencing data and tens of millions of unique TCR sequences made up an early release that covered 500 to 700 HLA-typed donors. To study patterns of TCR occurrence, a later analysis re-analyzed previously published TCR beta repertoires from 600 to 750 donors and added high-resolution HLA genotyping. The T cell repertoires of 666 subjects were profiled by immunosequencing and related to cytomegalovirus serostatus. Besides the first cohort of roughly 660 subjects, a separate validation cohort made up of over 100 different subjects was used. An earlier analysis of around 640 of the donors used high-throughput TCR beta sequencing to judge whether each TCR beta V gene segment behaved as functional or pseudogenic. Findings and caveats that apply to the study as a whole: Most TCR sequences were seen in very few donors, while some public TCRs were found in many individuals. Broadly in line with IMGT annotations, most TCR beta V segments showed up in productive rearrangements about 87% or about 30% of the time in an earlier analysis of under 700 of the donors. A later genetic analysis reported fewer N-insertions in productive TCRs among donors in an Asian-associated ancestry cluster than the roughly 620-donor mean. Only TCR beta chains were sequenced in this cohort, and the absence of alpha or paired-chain data limited detectable features. For the cohort, immune exposure information was limited to CMV serostatus. Roughly 15 rarely observed V segments, including chromosome 9 orphons, were excluded from the earlier analysis of some 590 of the donors because counts were too low. In a later analysis, HLA-associated TCR beta chains showed more clonal expansion and lower generation probabilities than non-associated chains that were equally common. Specific HLA alleles were associated with 16,951 TCR beta sequences at a false discovery rate of 0.05 in a later analysis. In a later analysis, most CMV-associated TCR beta chains were found to appear HLA-restricted, with HLA associations seemingly driven largely by CMV exposure. Correlated functional status among segregating V segments might reflect linkage disequilibrium, but an unknown experimental factor could not be ruled out. Several of the top co-occurrence clusters appeared to be linked to parvovirus B19, influenza, CMV and Epstein-Barr virus, according to a later analysis. A further reported finding was that TCR beta sequences accurately predicted the HLA-A and HLA-B alleles for most subjects in the first cohort. In a later analysis, the rate of TCR association differed among HLA loci, with DRB1 alleles having the most associated TCRs and HLA-C alleles having the fewest. A total of fewer than 200 TCR beta chains were listed by the study as associated with cytomegalovirus. HLA typing was unavailable for some donors at each locus, so association tests used only the typed subset. Some IMGT-functional V segments, including TRBV6-2 and TRBV6-3, could not be told apart with the 87-base-pair reads, so those segments were excluded. Roughly uniform sequencing depth across donors was assumed in presence/absence analyses, although this assumption may not hold. A cluster of highly shared sequence variants was judged likely to represent a technical artifact of the sequencing pipeline. According to the authors, the approach could potentially be generalized to other disease states and immunological phenotypes. In a later genetic analysis, a missense DCLRE1C variant was associated with V-gene and J-gene trimming of TCR beta chains, and the association was replicated in an independent cohort. The classifier was reported to diagnose cytomegalovirus status with high specificity and sensitivity in both the original cohort and the validation cohort. In vitro tests confirmed that a few of the cytomegalovirus-associated TCR beta chains recognize cytomegalovirus antigens. Assigning TCR associations to individual alleles was difficult when HLA alleles, especially DR and DQ, strongly co-occurred.

Libraries were built with the immunoSEQ multiplex PCR assay. A mixture of 60 forward primers for TCR Vbeta segments and 13 reverse primers for TCR Jbeta segments was used in the multiplex PCR. Amplification of the CDR3 region of rearranged TCR beta genes was performed with a multiplex PCR assay on genomic DNA. Amplified TCR beta libraries were sequenced as 87-base-pair reads on the Illumina HiSeq System. As for the original processing: A later analysis tallied around 87 million unique TCR beta chains across the roughly 610 repertoires, and some 12 million of those chains were shared by two or more donors. To remove PCR and sequencing errors, raw reads were error-corrected and collapsed into unique sequences using a nearest-neighbor algorithm that merged closely related sequences. To assign V, D and J gene segments, CDR3 sequences were aligned to IMGT reference sequences. Each retained sequence needed at least a six-nucleotide match to both a V gene segment and a J gene segment. Rearrangements were classified as productive when the CDR3 lacked stop codons and remained in frame with V and J, and all other rearrangements were classified as non-productive. Following IMGT convention, CDR3 was defined as the stretch from the second conserved V-encoded cysteine up to the conserved J-encoded phenylalanine. The earlier analysis of about 570 of the donors excluded any sequence lacking an unambiguous match to a single V gene segment. In an earlier analysis of 587 of the donors, V segments were called functional above 56.7% productive rearrangements and were called segregating when the between-donor standard deviation exceeded 5%. A statistical classification framework was developed to diagnose cytomegalovirus status using the catalog of TCR beta chain sequences. In a later analysis, V and J genes were assigned by comparing TCR nucleotide sequences against IMGT/GENE-DB human TR gene sequences. The TCRdist pipeline was used in a later analysis to assign CDR3 sequences and most-parsimonious VDJ recombination scenarios. In a later analysis, every TCR beta chain was defined by the combination of its CDR3 amino acid sequence and its V-gene family, and reads without a unique V-gene family were dropped. As a way to deal with suspected cross-contamination and a sequencing artifact, a later analysis dropped approximately 570 nucleotide sequences that were highly shared and had low generation probability. In a later analysis, a clonal expansion index was calculated for each public chain from normalized within-repertoire ranks of inferred template counts. A later analysis computed generation probabilities with a VDJ recombination model fitted to out-of-frame rearrangements, and checked the results against IGoR. Hypergeometric tests were used in a later analysis to score TCR-TCR, TCR-HLA and TCR-CMV co-occurrence, with a repertoire-size bias correction applied to the TCR pairs. A later analysis estimated false discovery rates by permuting HLA or CMV assignments 20 times. In a later analysis, co-occurring TCRs were grouped using DBSCAN, and TCRdist sequence similarity was added for clustering within HLA-allele-positive subsets. Co-occurrence clustering excluded repertoires with fewer than 30,000 or more than 120,000 public chains, plus five with anomalous nucleotide sharing. The source is immuneACCESS, and TCRdb retained only in-frame sequences with V and J called. Part of the clones is not carried over; for the studies checked, unresolved V genes explain less than half of this, and the remainder is unexplained. V, J and clone size reflect that table, while D and trimming were determined from the DNA. A total of 95,000 to 100,000 clones appear in this sample, roughly 79% of them only once. The ten biggest clones cover 4.1% of the sample.

This clone was detected only a few times. Its antigen remains unidentified. One base away there is no much larger clone; base qualities are not given. Trimming at the junction amounts to 3 bases on V and 3 bases on J, and the germline ends lie 14 bases apart. Including the terminal cysteine and phenylalanine, the CDR3 comprises 15 residues. Solely the CDR3 DNA is kept, with 45 bases framed from the first base. The germline V gene (reference sequence) supplies CDR1 LNHDA and CDR2 SQIVND. The cohort was made up of 666 healthy bone marrow donors. Cohort members were all nominally healthy when sampled, although unrecorded immune exposures were likely present. The donor tested CMV seronegative and was one of the 352 seronegative cohort members. Each donor provided a peripheral blood sample, and peripheral blood mononuclear cells were used for TCR beta sequencing. Genomic DNA extraction from the blood cell samples was performed with the Qiagen DNeasy Blood Extraction Kit.

The sequence was obtained from a man aged 35-49 years in good health and CMV-seronegative. Material for sequencing was PBMCs. The rearranged segments are TRBV19 and TRBJ1-1; no D gene can be assigned with confidence. The nucleotide sequence reads TGTGCCAGTAGTATGATGGAGGGCTGGGACACTGAAGCTTTCTTT. Its translation is CASSMMEGWDTEAFF.